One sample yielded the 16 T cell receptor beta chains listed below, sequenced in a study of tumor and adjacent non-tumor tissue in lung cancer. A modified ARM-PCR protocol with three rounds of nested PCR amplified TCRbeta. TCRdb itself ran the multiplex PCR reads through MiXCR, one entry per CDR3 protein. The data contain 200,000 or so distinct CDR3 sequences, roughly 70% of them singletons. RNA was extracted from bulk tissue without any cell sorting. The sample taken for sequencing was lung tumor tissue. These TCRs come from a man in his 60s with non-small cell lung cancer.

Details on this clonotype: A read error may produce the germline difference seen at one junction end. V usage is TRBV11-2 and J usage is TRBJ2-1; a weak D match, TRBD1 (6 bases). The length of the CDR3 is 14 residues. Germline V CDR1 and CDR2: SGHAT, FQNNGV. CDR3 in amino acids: CTSSLESGGHEQFF. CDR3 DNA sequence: TGTACCAGCAGCTTAGAGTCTGGGGGCCATGAGCAGTTCTTC.

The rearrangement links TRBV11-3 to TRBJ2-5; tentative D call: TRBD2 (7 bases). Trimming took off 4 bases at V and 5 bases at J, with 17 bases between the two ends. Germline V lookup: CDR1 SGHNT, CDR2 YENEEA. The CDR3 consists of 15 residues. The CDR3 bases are TGTGCCAGCAGCTCACGGGGGGCTTCGGGGGAGACCCAGTACTTC. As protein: CASSSRGASGETQYF.

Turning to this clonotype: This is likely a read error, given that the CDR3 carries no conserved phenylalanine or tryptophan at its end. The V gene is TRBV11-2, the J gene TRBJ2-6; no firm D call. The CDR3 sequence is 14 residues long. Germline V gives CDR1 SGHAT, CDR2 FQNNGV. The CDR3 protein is CAGSPISEANVLTL. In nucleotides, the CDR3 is TGTGCCGGCAGTCCTATCTCTGAGGCCAACGTTCTGACTCTC.

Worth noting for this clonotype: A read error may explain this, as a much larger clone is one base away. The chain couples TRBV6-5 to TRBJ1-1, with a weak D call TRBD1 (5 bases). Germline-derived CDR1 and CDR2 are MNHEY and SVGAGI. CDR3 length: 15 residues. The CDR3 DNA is TGTGCCAGCAGTTACGCCGGGACGGTGAACACTGAAGTTTTCTTT. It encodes CASSYAGTVNTEVFF.

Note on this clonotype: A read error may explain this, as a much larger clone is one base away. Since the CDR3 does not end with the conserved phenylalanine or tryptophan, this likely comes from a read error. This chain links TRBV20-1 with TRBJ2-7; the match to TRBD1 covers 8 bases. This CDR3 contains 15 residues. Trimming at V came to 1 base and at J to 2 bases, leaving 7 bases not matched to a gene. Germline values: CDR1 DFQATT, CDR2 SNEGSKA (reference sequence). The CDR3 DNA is TGCAGTGCTAGAGGGACAGGGAAGGGGACCTACGAGCAGTACTAC. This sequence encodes CSARGTGKGTYEQYY.

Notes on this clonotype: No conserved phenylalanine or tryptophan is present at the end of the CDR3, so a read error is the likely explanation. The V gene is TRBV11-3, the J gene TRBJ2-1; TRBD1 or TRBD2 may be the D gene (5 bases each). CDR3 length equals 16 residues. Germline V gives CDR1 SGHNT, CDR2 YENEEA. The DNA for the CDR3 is TGTGCCAACAGCTTAGAGGGGTCGAGCTCCTACAATGAGCAGTTCTTA. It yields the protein CANSLEGSSSYNEQFL.

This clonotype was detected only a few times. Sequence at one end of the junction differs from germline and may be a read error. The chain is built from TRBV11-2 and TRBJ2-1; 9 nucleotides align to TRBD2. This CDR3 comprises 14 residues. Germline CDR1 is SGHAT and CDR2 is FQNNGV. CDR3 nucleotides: TGTCCCAGCAGCTCTAGCGGGGTATACAATGAGCAGTTCTTC. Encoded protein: CPSSSSGVYNEQFF.

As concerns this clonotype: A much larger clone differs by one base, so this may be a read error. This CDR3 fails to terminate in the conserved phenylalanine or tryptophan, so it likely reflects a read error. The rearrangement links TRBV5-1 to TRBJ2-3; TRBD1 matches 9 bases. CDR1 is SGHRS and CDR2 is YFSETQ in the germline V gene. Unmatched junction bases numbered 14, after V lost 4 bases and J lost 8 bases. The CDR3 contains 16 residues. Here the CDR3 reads CASSRGTGLSGRTQYL. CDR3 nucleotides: TGCGCCAGCAGCAGGGGGACAGGGTTGTCGGGACGTACGCAGTATCTT.

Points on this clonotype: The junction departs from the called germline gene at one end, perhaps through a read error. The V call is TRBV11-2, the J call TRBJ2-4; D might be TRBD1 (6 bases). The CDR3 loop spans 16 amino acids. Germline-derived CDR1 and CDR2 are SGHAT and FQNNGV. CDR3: CASSLSGTPTNNIQYF. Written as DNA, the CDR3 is TGTGCCAGCAGCTTATCCGGGACACCCACCAATAACATTCAGTACTTC.

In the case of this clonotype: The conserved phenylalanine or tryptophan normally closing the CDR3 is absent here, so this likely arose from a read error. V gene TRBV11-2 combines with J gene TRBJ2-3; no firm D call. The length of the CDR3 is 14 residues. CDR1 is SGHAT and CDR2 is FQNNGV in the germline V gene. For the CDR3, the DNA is TGTGTCAGCAGCTTGACCCCCAGCACAGATACGCAGTATTAT. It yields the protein CVSSLTPSTDTQYY.

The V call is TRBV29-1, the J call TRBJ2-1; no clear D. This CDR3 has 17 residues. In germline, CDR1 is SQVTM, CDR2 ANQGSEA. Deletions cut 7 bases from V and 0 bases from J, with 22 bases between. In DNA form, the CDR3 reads TGCAGCGCGCGAGGCAGGATCCCGCCACTCTCCTACAATGAGCAGTTCTTC. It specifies CSARGRIPPLSYNEQFF.

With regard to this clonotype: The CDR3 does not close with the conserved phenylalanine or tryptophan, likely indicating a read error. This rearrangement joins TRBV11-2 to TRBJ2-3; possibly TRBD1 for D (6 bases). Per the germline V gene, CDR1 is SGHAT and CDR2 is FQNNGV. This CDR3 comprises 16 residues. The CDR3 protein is CASSLVSGVATDTQYL. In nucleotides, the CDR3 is TGTGCCAGCAGTTTAGTATCAGGGGTAGCTACAGATACGCAGTATCTT.

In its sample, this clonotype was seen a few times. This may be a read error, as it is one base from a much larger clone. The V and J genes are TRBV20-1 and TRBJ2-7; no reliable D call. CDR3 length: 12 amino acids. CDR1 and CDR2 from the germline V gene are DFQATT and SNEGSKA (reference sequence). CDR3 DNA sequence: TGCAGTGCGATGGGCGGCCCCTACGAGCATTACTTC. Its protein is CSAMGGPYEHYF.

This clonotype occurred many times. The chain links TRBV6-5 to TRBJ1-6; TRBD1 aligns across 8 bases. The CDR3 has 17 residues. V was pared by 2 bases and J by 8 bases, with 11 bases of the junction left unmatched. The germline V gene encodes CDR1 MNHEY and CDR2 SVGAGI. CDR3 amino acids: CASSYARTGGWDSPLHF. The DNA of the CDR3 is TGTGCCAGCAGTTACGCGAGAACAGGGGGATGGGATTCACCCCTCCACTTT.

The CDR3 sequence is CASTDKLYTEAFF. The CDR3, as DNA: TGCGCCAGCACCGACAAGTTGTACACTGAAGCTTTCTTT. The chain combines TRBV10-1 with TRBJ1-1; D ambiguous. Trimming left V 7 bases short and J 3 bases short, with 12 bases between. Per germline, CDR1 WNHNN and CDR2 SYGVQD (reference sequence). The CDR3 is 13 amino acids.

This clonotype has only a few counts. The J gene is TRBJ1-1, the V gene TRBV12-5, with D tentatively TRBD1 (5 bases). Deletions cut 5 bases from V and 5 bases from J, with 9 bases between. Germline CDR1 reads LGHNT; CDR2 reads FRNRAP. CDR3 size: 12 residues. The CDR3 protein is CASGQPGTEAFF. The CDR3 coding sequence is TGTGCTAGTGGTCAGCCAGGGACTGAAGCTTTCTTT.